This record looks at one TCR beta chain sequence and its context. Its antigen is not known. Autoimmune disease history or systemic immunosuppression led to patients being barred. The sample belongs to a study of OX40 agonist ivuxolimab in advanced cancers. Study-wide context: A mean age of 60 years, range roughly 23 to 79, was recorded, and approximately 85% were male. General study results and limits: The mean number of expanded clones was higher in CD8+ T cells than in CD4+. The work left the antigen specificity of expanded peripheral T cells undetermined.

Sequencing was performed with immunoSEQ multiplex PCR; in TCRdb, only in-frame clones are kept and a portion is missing. Here the sample spans around 76,000 clones, roughly 78% being singletons. Germline V lookup: CDR1 LNHDA, CDR2 SQIVND (reference sequence). Trimming left V 3 bases short and J 1 base short, with 8 bases between. This CDR3 is built from 14 residues. The sample in question was CD4+ or CD8+ T cells sorted from blood, obtained in a trial of the OX40 agonist ivuxolimab. The clonotype originates from an adult with an advanced solid tumor such as melanoma, head and neck, liver or kidney cancer. V gene TRBV19 combines with J gene TRBJ2-3; no clear D. As DNA, the CDR3 is TGTGCCAGTAGTATTAGCCTTCGCACAGATACGCAGTATTTT. Amino acids: CASSISLRTDTQYF. The entire variable domain, with the rest obtained from reference TRBV19 and TRBJ2-3, is as follows: DGGITQSPKYLFRKEGQNVTLSCEQNLNHDAMYWYRQDPGQGLRLIYYSQIVNDFQKGDIAEGYSVSREKKESFPLTVTSAQKNPTAFYLCASSISLRTDTQYFGPGTRLTVL.